One and the same sample provided the 24 T cell receptor beta chains below, sequenced in a study of T cell responses to AZD1222 COVID-19 vaccine. Profiled with immunoSEQ multiplex PCR; TCRdb holds only in-frame clones, not every one. The sample includes approximately 80,000 clones, 70% to 90% of them seen just once. This specimen consisted of peripheral blood, obtained 28 days after the second AZD1222 dose. These receptors were taken from an adult who received the AZD1222 COVID-19 vaccine.

J is TRBJ1-5 and V is TRBV6-2 or TRBV6-3; 7 nucleotides align to TRBD1. The J segment lost 7 bases and the V segment lost 4 bases, leaving 7 bases of the junction unmatched. The CDR3 length is 14 residues. Germline V gene sequence: CDR1 MNHEY, CDR2 SVGEGT. CDR3 bases: TGTGCCAGCAGTTCGGGACAGAGGCACCAGCCCCAGCATTTT. Protein: CASSSGQRHQPQHF.

J is TRBJ1-3 and V is TRBV9; D gene uncertain. This CDR3 region has 15 residues. Trimming cost V 3 bases and J 0 bases, with 10 bases left between them. CDR1 is SGDLS and CDR2 is YYNGEE in the germline V gene. The CDR3 region has the DNA TGTGCCAGCAGCGCCTGGAAAGGCTCTGGAAACACCATATATTTT. Protein sequence: CASSAWKGSGNTIYF.

The chain joins TRBV6-5 to TRBJ1-3, with a weak D call TRBD1 (6 bases). V was cut by 5 bases and J by 0 bases, with 11 bases left in between. Germline CDR1 MNHEY, CDR2 SVGAGI. The CDR3 totals 15 residues. CDR3 sequence: CASSTGGRSGNTIYF. In DNA, the CDR3 is TGTGCCAGCAGTACCGGGGGGCGCTCTGGAAACACCATATATTTT.

The chain couples TRBV30 to TRBJ1-1, with D unclear. Trimming shortened V by 2 bases and J by 0 bases, and 10 bases separated the two germline ends. The CDR3 spans 14 residues. Germline V gene data show CDR1 as GTSNPN and CDR2 as SVGIG (reference sequence). The CDR3 protein is CAWSIGPMNTEAFF. CDR3 nucleotides: TGTGCCTGGAGTATAGGACCCATGAACACTGAAGCTTTCTTT.

The rearrangement uses TRBV27 and TRBJ1-5; possible D gene TRBD1, 6 bases. The CDR3 consists of 12 residues. In germline, CDR1 is MNHEY, CDR2 SMNVEV (reference sequence). V shed 6 bases and J shed 8 bases, with 11 bases lying between them. The CDR3 is CASSQGGKPQHF. CDR3 nucleotide sequence: TGTGCCAGCAGCCAAGGGGGTAAGCCCCAGCATTTT.

The chain couples TRBV3-1 (or the pseudogene TRBV3-2) to TRBJ1-1; the D gene is possibly TRBD1 (5 bases). Trimming took 2 bases from V and 11 from J, leaving 15 bases between them. There are 13 residues in the CDR3. CDR1 is LGHDT and CDR2 is YNNKEL in the germline V gene (reference sequence). The chain's CDR3 is CASSQRAQGKAFF. CDR3 nucleotide sequence: TGTGCCAGCAGCCAAAGAGCGCAGGGCAAGGCTTTCTTT.

This chain joins TRBV7-9 and TRBJ1-2, with 9 nucleotides matching TRBD1. CDR1 SEHNR and CDR2 FQNEAQ come from the germline V gene (reference sequence). V gave up 5 bases and J gave up 4 bases; unmatched junction bases: 2. CDR3 size: 13 residues. As DNA, the CDR3 is TGTGCCAGCAGCCCGGACAGGGGCTATGGCTACACCTTC. It translates to CASSPDRGYGYTF.

V gene TRBV28 combines with J gene TRBJ2-5; 11 bases are a match to TRBD2. CDR3 size: 15 residues. With V trimmed by 1 base and J by 5 bases, 3 bases remained unmatched. Germline V gives CDR1 MDHEN, CDR2 SYDVKM. The CDR3 DNA sequence: TGTGCCAGCAGTTTATTAGCGGGGGGGGTGGAGACCCAGTACTTC. Its translation: CASSLLAGGVETQYF.

The CDR3 here is CATSRDAATAVTGELFF. The CDR3 coding sequence is TGTGCCACCAGCAGAGATGCGGCCACCGCCGTCACCGGGGAGCTGTTTTTT. This chain joins TRBV15 and TRBJ2-2; D remains ambiguous. Trimming removed 0 bases from V and 4 bases from J, with 15 bases in between. The CDR3 is 17 amino acids. Germline values: CDR1 LNHNV, CDR2 YYDKDF (reference sequence).

The chain employs TRBV27 and TRBJ2-1; 9 positions match TRBD1. V lost 4 bases and J lost 2; bases outside the gene matches: 3. The length of the CDR3 is 15 residues. Germline CDR1 is MNHEY and CDR2 is SMNVEV (reference sequence). CDR3 nucleotides: TGTGCCAGCAGTTCACAGGGGGCCCCCTACAATGAGCAGTTCTTC. Its protein product is CASSSQGAPYNEQFF.

The chain is built from TRBV5-4 and TRBJ1-1, with 8 positions matching TRBD1. V trimming: 1 base; J trimming: 4 bases; junction bases outside the gene matches: 9. Germline values: CDR1 SGHNT, CDR2 YYREEE (reference sequence). The CDR3 spans 16 residues. In nucleotides, the CDR3 is TGTGCCAGCAGCTTGAAAACAGGGGGTTACATCACTGAAGCTTTCTTT. It specifies CASSLKTGGYITEAFF.

V is TRBV28 and J is TRBJ1-2, with a weak D call TRBD1 (6 bases). V shed 7 bases and J shed 9 bases, with 18 bases lying between them. Looked up from germline, CDR1 is MDHEN and CDR2 is SYDVKM. This CDR3 region has 13 residues. In DNA, the CDR3 is TGTGCCAGCACGCCGAGGGGGGGCCCGAGCTACACCTTC. It is translated as CASTPRGGPSYTF.

This clone was detected only once. CDR3: CASSSQGNTGELFF. CDR3 sequence (DNA): TGCGCCAGCAGCTCACAGGGGAACACCGGGGAGCTGTTTTTT. The genes are TRBV5-1 and TRBJ2-2; tentative D call: TRBD1 (6 bases). Germline CDR1 SGHRS, CDR2 YFSETQ. V dropped 3 bases and J dropped 1 base, with 7 bases sitting between them. This CDR3 is 14 amino acids long.

This clone has more than one count but fewer than ten. The chain has TRBV4-3 and TRBJ2-2; D not resolved. The germline CDR1 and CDR2 sequences are LGHNA and YSLEER. Trimming shortened V by 0 bases and J by 4 bases, and 12 bases separated the two germline ends. This CDR3 has 16 amino acids. The CDR3, as DNA: TGCGCCAGCAGCCAAGATCAGGACCTTTCCACCGGGGAGCTGTTTTTT. It encodes CASSQDQDLSTGELFF.

V and J are TRBV5-6 and TRBJ2-5; unclear D gene. This CDR3 comprises 15 residues. V shed 0 bases and J shed 2 bases, with 11 bases lying between them. Germline CDR1 and CDR2: SGHDT and YYEEEE. CDR3 sequence (DNA): TGTGCCAGCAGCTTGGTCCTGGAGACACAAGAGACCCAGTACTTC. This sequence encodes CASSLVLETQETQYF.

This chain uses TRBV10-1 with TRBJ2-1; TRBD2 aligns across 7 bases. V lost 2 bases to trimming and J lost 11 bases; unmatched junction nucleotides: 3. The CDR3 sequence is 12 residues long. Germline CDR1 is WNHNN and CDR2 is SYGVQD (reference sequence). Here the CDR3 reads CASSEGRGKQFF. For the CDR3, the DNA is TGCGCCAGCAGTGAGGGGAGGGGTAAGCAGTTCTTC.

This chain links TRBV6-5 with TRBJ2-5; possible D gene TRBD2, 6 bases. CDR1 is MNHEY, CDR2 SVGAGI, per germline. V lost 0 bases to trimming and J lost 5 bases, with 13 bases between them. The CDR3 length is 15 residues. The CDR3, as DNA: TGTGCCAGCAGTTACTCTGGCGGGATGGGGGAGACCCAGTACTTC. Its protein is CASSYSGGMGETQYF.

This clone occurred once. This chain uses TRBV5-1 with TRBJ2-5, with D tentatively TRBD2 (5 bases). The DNA end is a closer match to TRBJ2-7, so the J assignment may be wrong. Germline assignment: CDR1 SGHRS and CDR2 YFSETQ. The CDR3 totals 14 residues. This CDR3 reads CASSLEEGTHEQYF. The CDR3 DNA reads TGCGCCAGCAGCTTGGAAGAGGGAACTCACGAGCAGTACTTC.

The chain couples TRBV10-3 to TRBJ1-4; tentatively, D is TRBD1 (5 bases). This CDR3 comprises 14 residues. Per the germline V gene, CDR1 is ENHRY and CDR2 is SYGVKD. V was trimmed by 6 bases and J by 6 bases, leaving 14 bases between them. CDR3 coding DNA: TGTGCCATCAGAGGGACGGGTGAAGATGAAAAACTGTTTTTT. Encoded protein: CAIRGTGEDEKLFF.

The CDR3 loop is CASSSGTLQETQYF. In DNA, the CDR3 is TGTGCCAGCAGCTCCGGGACTCTCCAAGAGACCCAGTACTTC. The chain is built from TRBV7-2 and TRBJ2-5; possibly TRBD2 for D (6 bases). From germline, CDR1 is SGHTA and CDR2 FQGNSA. The V and J ends lost 4 bases and 1 base respectively, with 10 bases between them. CDR3 length equals 14 residues.

The chain joins TRBV6-5 to TRBJ1-4; possibly TRBD1 for D (5 bases). The CDR3 sequence is 15 residues long. V gave up 5 bases and J gave up 3 bases, with 13 bases separating them. CDR1 and CDR2 from the germline V gene are MNHEY and SVGAGI. CDR3 nucleotides: TGTGCCAGCAGTACCGGGACTCGGGCTAATGAAAAACTGTTTTTT. It encodes CASSTGTRANEKLFF.

This clone occurred once. The chain links TRBV20-1 to TRBJ1-1, with 7 bases identical to TRBD1. Germline-derived CDR1 and CDR2 are DFQATT and SNEGSKA (reference sequence). This CDR3 has 11 residues. V lost 6 bases and J lost 6; bases outside the gene matches: 4. In DNA form, the CDR3 reads TGCAGTGCCCGACAGGGCGCTGAAGCTTTCTTT. Protein: CSARQGAEAFF.

The chain couples TRBV5-1 to TRBJ1-4; D uncertain. V shed 4 bases and J shed 2 bases, with 6 bases lying between them. This CDR3 comprises 13 residues. In germline, CDR1 is SGHRS, CDR2 YFSETQ. CDR3 sequence: CASSEVTNEKLFF. In DNA, the CDR3 is TGCGCCAGCAGCGAGGTGACTAATGAAAAACTGTTTTTT.

This clone has only a few counts. The genes are TRBV27 and TRBJ2-2, with 11 bases lining up with TRBD2. V lost 5 bases to trimming and J lost 5 bases; unmatched junction nucleotides: 7. CDR3 length equals 16 residues. Germline lookup yields CDR1 MNHEY and CDR2 SMNVEV (reference sequence). The DNA for the CDR3 is TGTGCCAGCAGTGCCCAACTAGCGGGGGTTACCGGGGAGCTGTTTTTT. The encoded protein is CASSAQLAGVTGELFF.